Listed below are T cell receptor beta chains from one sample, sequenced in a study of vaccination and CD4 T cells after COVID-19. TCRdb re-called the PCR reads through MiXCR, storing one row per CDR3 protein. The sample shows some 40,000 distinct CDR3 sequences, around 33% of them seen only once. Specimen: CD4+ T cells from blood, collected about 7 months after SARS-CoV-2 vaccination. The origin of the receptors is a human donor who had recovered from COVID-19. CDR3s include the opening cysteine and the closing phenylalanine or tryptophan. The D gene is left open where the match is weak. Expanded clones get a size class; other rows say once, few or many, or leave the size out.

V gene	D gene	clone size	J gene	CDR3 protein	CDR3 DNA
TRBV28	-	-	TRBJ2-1	CASSPRFGRRAYNEQFF	TGTGCCAGCAGCCCCCGTTTCGGCAGGAGAGCCTACAATGAGCAGTTCTTC
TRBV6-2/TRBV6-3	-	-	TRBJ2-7	CASRAYYEQYF	TGTGCCTCCCGGGCCTATTACGAGCAGTACTTC
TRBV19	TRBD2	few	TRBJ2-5	CASSAGLALQETQYF	TGTGCCAGTAGTGCGGGACTAGCGCTTCAAGAGACCCAGTACTTC
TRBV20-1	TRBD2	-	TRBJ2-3	CSARDGSGSFDTQYF	TGCAGTGCTAGAGACGGTAGCGGGAGCTTCGATACGCAGTATTTT
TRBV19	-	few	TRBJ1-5	CASSTQGMSNQPQHF	TGTGCCAGTAGTACACAGGGTATGAGCAATCAGCCCCAGCATTTT
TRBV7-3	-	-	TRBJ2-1	CASSLTQLPYNEQFF	TGTGCCAGCAGCTTAACGCAACTTCCCTACAATGAGCAGTTCTTC
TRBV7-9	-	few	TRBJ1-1	CASSLGGVTTEAFF	TGTGCCAGCAGCTTAGGGGGGGTCACCACTGAAGCTTTCTTT
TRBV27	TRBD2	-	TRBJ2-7	CASRDSGNSYEQYF	TGTGCCAGCAGAGACAGCGGGAACTCCTACGAGCAGTACTTC
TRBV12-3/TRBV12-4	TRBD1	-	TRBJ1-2	CASSRGQGIGYTF	TGTGCCAGCAGCCGTGGACAGGGAATTGGCTACACCTTC
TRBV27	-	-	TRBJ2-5	CATPARQNQETQYF	TGTGCCACCCCGGCTAGACAGAACCAAGAGACCCAGTACTTC
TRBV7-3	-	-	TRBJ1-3	CASSPDGSSGNTIYF	TGTGCCAGCAGTCCCGACGGGAGCTCTGGAAACACCATATATTTT
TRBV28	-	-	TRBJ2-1	CASSSALNTGKRGWGLYNEQFF	TGTGCCAGCAGTTCAGCTCTAAATACCGGGAAGCGAGGTTGGGGATTATACAATGAGCAGTTCTTC
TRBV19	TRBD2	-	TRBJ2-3	CASKAGVGTDTQYF	TGTGCCAGTAAAGCGGGAGTCGGGACAGATACGCAGTATTTT
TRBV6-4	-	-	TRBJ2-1	CASSSSTENEQFF	TGTGCCAGCAGTTCCTCTACTGAGAATGAGCAGTTCTTC
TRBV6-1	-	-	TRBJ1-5	CASTQDSNQPRHF	TGTGCCAGCACCCAAGATAGCAATCAGCCCCGGCATTTT
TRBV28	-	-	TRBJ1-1	CASSFSGSRREYAEAFF	TGTGCCAGCAGTTTCTCCGGCAGCAGAAGAGAGTACGCTGAAGCTTTCTTT
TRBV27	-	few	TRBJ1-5	CASSFGPSHNQPQHF	TGTGCCAGCAGTTTTGGTCCTTCCCACAATCAGCCCCAGCATTTT
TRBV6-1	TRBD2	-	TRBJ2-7	CASSEVGGLAGAYEQCF	TGTGCCAGCAGTGAAGTAGGGGGACTAGCGGGTGCCTACGAGCAGTGCTTC
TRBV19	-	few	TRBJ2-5	CASSVGRAETQYF	TGTGCCAGTAGTGTCGGCAGGGCAGAGACCCAGTACTTC
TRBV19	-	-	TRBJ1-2	CASSISGVDSYTF	TGTGCCAGTAGTATCTCGGGGGTTGACAGCTACACCTTC
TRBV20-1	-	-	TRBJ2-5	CSASTREILQETQYF	TGCAGTGCTAGTACCAGGGAAATTTTACAAGAGACCCAGTACTTC
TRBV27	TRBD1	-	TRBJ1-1	CASRDTGANTEAFF	TGTGCCAGCCGTGACACAGGGGCGAACACTGAAGCTTTCTTT
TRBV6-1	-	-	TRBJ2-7	CASSEAWTTYEQYF	TGTGCCAGCAGTGAAGCGTGGACAACCTACGAGCAGTACTTC
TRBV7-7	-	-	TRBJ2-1	CASSLSTYNEQFF	TGTGCCAGCAGCTTAAGCACCTACAATGAGCAGTTCTTC
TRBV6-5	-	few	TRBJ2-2	CASSYANTGELFF	TGTGCCAGCAGTTACGCGAACACCGGGGAGCTGTTTTTT
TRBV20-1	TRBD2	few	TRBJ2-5	CSASRLAGGPGTQYF	TGCAGTGCTAGTAGACTAGCGGGAGGGCCTGGGACCCAGTACTTC
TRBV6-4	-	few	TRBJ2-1	CASSDSIQAAQFF	TGTGCCAGCAGTGACTCGATCCAAGCAGCCCAGTTCTTC
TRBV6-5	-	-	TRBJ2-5	CASSYSNRAQETQYF	TGTGCCAGCAGTTACTCGAACAGGGCGCAAGAGACCCAGTACTTC
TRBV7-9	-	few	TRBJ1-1	CASSLAGYGQGTEAFF	TGTGCCAGCAGCTTAGCAGGGTACGGTCAGGGGACTGAAGCTTTCTTT
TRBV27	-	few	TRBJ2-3	CASSDSISGTDTQYF	TGTGCCAGCAGTGACTCGATTAGCGGCACAGATACGCAGTATTTT
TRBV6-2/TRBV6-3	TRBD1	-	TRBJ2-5	CASRTGVETQYF	TGTGCCAGTAGGACAGGGGTGGAGACCCAGTACTTC
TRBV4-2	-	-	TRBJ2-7	CASSQRGAYEQYF	TGTGCCAGCAGCCAAAGGGGAGCCTACGAGCAGTACTTC
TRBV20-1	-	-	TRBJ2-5	CSATISETIQETQYF	TGCAGTGCTACAATTAGCGAAACTATACAAGAGACCCAGTACTTC
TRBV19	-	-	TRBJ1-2	CASRDGRTYGYTF	TGTGCCAGTAGGGATGGCAGAACCTATGGCTACACCTTC
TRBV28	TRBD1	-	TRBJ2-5	CASSKRQGQETQYF	TGTGCCAGCAGTAAAAGACAGGGACAAGAGACCCAGTACTTC
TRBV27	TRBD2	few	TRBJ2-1	CASSPGLGLRGEQFF	TGTGCCAGCAGCCCCGGACTAGGGCTTCGGGGGGAGCAGTTCTTC
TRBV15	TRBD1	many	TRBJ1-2	CATSRSRDSNYGYTF	TGTGCCACCAGCAGGTCCCGGGACAGCAACTATGGCTACACCTTC
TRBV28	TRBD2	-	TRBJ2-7	CASRPGTSSYEQYF	TGTGCCAGCAGACCAGGGACTAGTTCCTACGAGCAGTACTTC
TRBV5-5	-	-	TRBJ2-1	CASSYSTRDEQFF	TGTGCCAGCAGCTATTCTACTAGGGATGAGCAGTTCTTC
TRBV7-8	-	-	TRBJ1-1	CASRGGQAEAFF	TGTGCCAGCAGAGGGGGGCAGGCTGAAGCTTTCTTT
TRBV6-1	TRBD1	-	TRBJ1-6	CASSPGQGYSPLHF	TGTGCCAGCAGCCCGGGACAGGGGTATTCACCCCTCCACTTT
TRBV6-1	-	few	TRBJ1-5	CASGGGNQPQHF	TGTGCCAGCGGAGGAGGGAATCAGCCCCAGCATTTT
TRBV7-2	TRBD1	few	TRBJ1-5	CASSSRTGVGQPQHF	TGTGCCAGCAGCTCTAGGACAGGGGTTGGTCAGCCCCAGCATTTT
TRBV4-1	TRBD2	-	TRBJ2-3	CASSRTSGASDTQYF	TGCGCCAGCAGCCGCACTAGCGGGGCATCAGATACGCAGTATTTT
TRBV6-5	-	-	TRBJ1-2	CASSSRPGGGYTF	TGTGCCAGCAGTTCCCGGCCCGGAGGTGGCTACACCTTC